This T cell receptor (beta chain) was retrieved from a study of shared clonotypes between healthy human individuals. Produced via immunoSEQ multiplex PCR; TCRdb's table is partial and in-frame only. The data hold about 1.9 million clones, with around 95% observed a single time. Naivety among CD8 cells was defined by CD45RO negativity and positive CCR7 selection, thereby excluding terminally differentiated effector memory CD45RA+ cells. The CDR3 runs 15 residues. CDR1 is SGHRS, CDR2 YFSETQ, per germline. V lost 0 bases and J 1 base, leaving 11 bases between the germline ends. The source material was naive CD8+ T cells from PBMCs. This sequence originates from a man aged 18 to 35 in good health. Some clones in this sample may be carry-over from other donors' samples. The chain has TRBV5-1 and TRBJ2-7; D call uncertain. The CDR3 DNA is TGCGCCAGCAGCTTGGCCGTCCAGAGTTCCTACGAGCAGTACTTC. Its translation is CASSLAVQSSYEQYF.